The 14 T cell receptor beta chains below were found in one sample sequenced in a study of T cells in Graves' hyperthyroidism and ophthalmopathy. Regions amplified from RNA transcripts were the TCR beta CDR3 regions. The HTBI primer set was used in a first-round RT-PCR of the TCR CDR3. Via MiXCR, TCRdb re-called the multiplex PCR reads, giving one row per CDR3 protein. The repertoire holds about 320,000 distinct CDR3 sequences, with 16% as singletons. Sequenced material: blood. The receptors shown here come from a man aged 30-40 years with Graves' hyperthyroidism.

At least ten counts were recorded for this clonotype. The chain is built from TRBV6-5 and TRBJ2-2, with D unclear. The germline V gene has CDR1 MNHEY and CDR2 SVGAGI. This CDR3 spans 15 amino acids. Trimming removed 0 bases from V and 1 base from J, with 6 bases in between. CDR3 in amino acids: CASSYSLENTGELFF. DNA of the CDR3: TGTGCCAGCAGTTACTCGTTAGAGAACACCGGGGAGCTGTTTTTT.

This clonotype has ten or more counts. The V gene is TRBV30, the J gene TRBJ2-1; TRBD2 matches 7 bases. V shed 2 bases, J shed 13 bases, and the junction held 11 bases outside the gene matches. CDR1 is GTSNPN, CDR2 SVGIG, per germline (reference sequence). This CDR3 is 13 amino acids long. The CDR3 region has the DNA TGTGCCTGGAGTCCCCTCGCGGGAGACAGACAGTTCTTC. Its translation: CAWSPLAGDRQFF.

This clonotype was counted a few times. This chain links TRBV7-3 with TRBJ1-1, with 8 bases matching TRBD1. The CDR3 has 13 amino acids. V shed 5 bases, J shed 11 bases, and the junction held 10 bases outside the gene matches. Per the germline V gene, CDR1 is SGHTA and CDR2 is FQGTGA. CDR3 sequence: CASSPQGASWAFF. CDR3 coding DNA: TGTGCCAGCAGCCCGCAGGGGGCTAGTTGGGCTTTCTTT.

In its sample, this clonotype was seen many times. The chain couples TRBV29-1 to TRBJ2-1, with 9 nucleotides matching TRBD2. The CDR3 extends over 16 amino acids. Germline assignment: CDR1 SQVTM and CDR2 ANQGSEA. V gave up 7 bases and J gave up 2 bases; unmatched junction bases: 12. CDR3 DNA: TGCAGCGCCCTTTTAGTAGCGGGAGTTACCTACAATGAGCAGTTCTTC. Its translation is CSALLVAGVTYNEQFF.

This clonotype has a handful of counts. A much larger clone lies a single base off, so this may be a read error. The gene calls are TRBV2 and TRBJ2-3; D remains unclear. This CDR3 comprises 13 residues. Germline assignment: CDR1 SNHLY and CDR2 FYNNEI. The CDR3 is CASSEAPTDMQYF. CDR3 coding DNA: TGTGCCAGCAGTGAAGCGCCAACAGATATGCAGTATTTT. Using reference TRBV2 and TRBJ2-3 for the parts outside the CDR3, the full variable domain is EPEVTQTPSHQVTQMGQEVILRCVPISNHLYFYWYRQILGQKVEFLVSFYNNEISEKSEIFDDQFSVERPDGSNFTLKIRSTKLEDSAMYFCASSEAPTDMQYFGPGTRLTVL.

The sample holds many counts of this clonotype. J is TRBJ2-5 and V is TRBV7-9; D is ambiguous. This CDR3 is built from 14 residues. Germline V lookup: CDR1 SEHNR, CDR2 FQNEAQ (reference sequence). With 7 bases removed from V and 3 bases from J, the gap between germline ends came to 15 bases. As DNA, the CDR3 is TGTGCCAGCACCCCTCTGATGCAGAAAGAGACCCAGTACTTC. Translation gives CASTPLMQKETQYF.

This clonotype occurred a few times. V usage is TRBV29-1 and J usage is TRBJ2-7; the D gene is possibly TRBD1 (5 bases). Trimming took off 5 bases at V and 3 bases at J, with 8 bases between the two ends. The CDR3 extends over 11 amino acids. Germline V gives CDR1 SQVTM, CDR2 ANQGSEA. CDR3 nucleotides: TGCAGCGTTAGACAGCTCTACGAGCAGTACTTC. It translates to CSVRQLYEQYF.

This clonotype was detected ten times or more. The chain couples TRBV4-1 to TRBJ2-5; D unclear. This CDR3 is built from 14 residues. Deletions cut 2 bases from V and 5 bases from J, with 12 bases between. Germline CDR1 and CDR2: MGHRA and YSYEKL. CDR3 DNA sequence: TGCGCCAGCAGCCAAACGACACTATGGGAGACCCAGTACTTC. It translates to CASSQTTLWETQYF.

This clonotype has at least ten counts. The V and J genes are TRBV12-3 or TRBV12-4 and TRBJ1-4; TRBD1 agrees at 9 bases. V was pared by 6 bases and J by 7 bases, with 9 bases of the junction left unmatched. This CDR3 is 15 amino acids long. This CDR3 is CASRPGGTGSEKLFF. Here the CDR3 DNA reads TGTGCCAGCAGGCCGGGGGGGACAGGGTCTGAAAAACTGTTTTTT.

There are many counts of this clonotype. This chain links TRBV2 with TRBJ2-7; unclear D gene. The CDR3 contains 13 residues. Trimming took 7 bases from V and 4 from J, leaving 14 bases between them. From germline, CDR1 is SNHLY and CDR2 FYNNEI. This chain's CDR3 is CASTWTGVYEQYF. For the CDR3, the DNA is TGTGCCAGCACTTGGACCGGTGTATACGAGCAGTACTTC.

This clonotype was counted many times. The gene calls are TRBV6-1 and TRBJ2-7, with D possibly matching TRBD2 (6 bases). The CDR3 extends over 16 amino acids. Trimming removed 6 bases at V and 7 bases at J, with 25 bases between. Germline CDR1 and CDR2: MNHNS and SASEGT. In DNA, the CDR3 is TGTGCCAGCAGCCGTCGAAACCTCGGCGGGATGGATGAGCAGTACTTC. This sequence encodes CASSRRNLGGMDEQYF.

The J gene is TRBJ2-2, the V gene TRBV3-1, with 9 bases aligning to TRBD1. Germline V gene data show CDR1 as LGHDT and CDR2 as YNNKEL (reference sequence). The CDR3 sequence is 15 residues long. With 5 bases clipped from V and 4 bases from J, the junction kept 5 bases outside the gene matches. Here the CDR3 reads CASSYAGQGTGELFF. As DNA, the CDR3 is TGTGCCAGCAGCTACGCGGGACAGGGCACCGGGGAGCTGTTTTTT.

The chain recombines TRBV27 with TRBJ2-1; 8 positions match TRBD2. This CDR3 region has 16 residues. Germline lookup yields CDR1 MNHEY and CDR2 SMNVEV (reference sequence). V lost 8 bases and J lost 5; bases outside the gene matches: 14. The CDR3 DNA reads TGTGCCAGCCCGGGGGGGACGGGTTGGGGGGACAATGAGCAGTTCTTC. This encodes CASPGGTGWGDNEQFF.

The CDR3 DNA reads TGCAGCGTTGATCCCATCCTGGGAGAGACCCAGTACTTC. It translates to CSVDPILGETQYF. The chain uses TRBV29-1 and TRBJ2-5; D is uncertain. V was cut by 3 bases and J by 4 bases, with 12 bases left in between. The CDR3 is made up of 13 amino acids. Germline CDR1 and CDR2: SQVTM and ANQGSEA.